These 9 T cell receptor beta chains share one sample of origin, sequenced in a study of T cell responses to AZD1222 COVID-19 vaccine. The table came from immunoSEQ multiplex PCR; TCRdb's copy has only in-frame clones and leaves some out. The top ten hold around 7.8% of the sample, which has over 120,000 clones, 70% to 90% seen once. The sequencing used peripheral blood, collected on day 0 of AZD1222 vaccination. All receptors derive from an adult in good health.

The rearrangement uses TRBV2 and TRBJ1-5, with D possibly matching TRBD1 (6 bases). Germline-derived CDR1 and CDR2 are SNHLY and FYNNEI. This CDR3 comprises 13 residues. Trimming shortened V by 7 bases and J by 3 bases, and 10 bases separated the two germline ends. The CDR3 loop is CASKRDNNQPQHF. CDR3 bases: TGTGCCAGCAAGCGGGACAACAATCAGCCCCAGCATTTT.

The genes are TRBV28 and TRBJ2-7; D remains ambiguous. The CDR3 loop spans 12 amino acids. The V and J ends lost 4 bases and 6 bases respectively, with 10 bases between them. Germline CDR1 is MDHEN and CDR2 is SYDVKM. The CDR3, as DNA: TGTGCCAGCAGTTCCTGGACGGTCGAGCAGTACTTC. Translated, it gives CASSSWTVEQYF.

J is TRBJ1-2 and V is TRBV3-1 (or the pseudogene TRBV3-2); D is ambiguous. Germline V gene data show CDR1 as LGHDT and CDR2 as YNNKEL (reference sequence). The CDR3 extends over 15 amino acids. With 4 bases removed from V and 4 bases from J, the gap between germline ends came to 16 bases. CDR3 coding DNA: TGTGCCAGCAGCCCCCCCCCTGGCACAGTCTATGGCTACACCTTC. It is translated as CASSPPPGTVYGYTF.

This clone was observed a single time. The rearrangement uses TRBV28 and TRBJ1-2; TRBD1 matches at 8 bases. V lost 4 bases and J lost 6; bases outside the gene matches: 7. This CDR3 has 14 amino acids. Germline CDR1 MDHEN, CDR2 SYDVKM. CDR3 sequence (DNA): TGTGCCAGCAGTTCGCGGACAGGGTGGAATGGCTACACCTTC. It encodes CASSSRTGWNGYTF.

The chain links TRBV15 to TRBJ1-6, with TRBD1 as a possible D gene (6 bases). Germline V gene data show CDR1 as LNHNV and CDR2 as YYDKDF (reference sequence). Deletions cut 7 bases from V and 6 bases from J, with 16 bases between. The CDR3 runs to 15 residues. The CDR3 sequence: CATTDGGAGNSPLHF. The DNA for the CDR3 is TGTGCCACCACGGACGGGGGGGCTGGTAATTCACCCCTCCACTTT.

This clone was recorded a few times. V usage is TRBV11-1 and J usage is TRBJ1-1, with D possibly being TRBD1 (5 bases). The CDR3 runs 16 residues. In germline, CDR1 is SGHAT, CDR2 FQDESV (reference sequence). V was cut by 3 bases and J by 0 bases, with 14 bases left in between. The CDR3 sequence is CASSFYGAGVNTEAFF. In DNA form, the CDR3 reads TGTGCCAGCAGCTTTTATGGGGCTGGGGTGAACACTGAAGCTTTCTTT.

The gene calls are TRBV10-3 and TRBJ1-1; D gene ambiguous. Trimming shortened V by 8 bases and J by 1 base, and 11 bases separated the two germline ends. Germline CDR1 is ENHRY and CDR2 is SYGVKD. This CDR3 has 13 residues. The CDR3 nucleotides read TGTGCCATCTGGGGAGAACCGAACACTGAAGCTTTCTTT. Its translation is CAIWGEPNTEAFF.

The rearrangement joins TRBV15 to TRBJ2-3; 9 bases agree with TRBD2. The trim removed 5 bases at V and 3 bases at J, leaving 12 bases unmatched. The CDR3 is 17 amino acids. The germline V gene has CDR1 LNHNV and CDR2 YYDKDF (reference sequence). The CDR3 nucleotides read TGTGCCACCAGCGAAGCGGGGGGTCCCCTTGGGACAGATACGCAGTATTTT. Translating it yields CATSEAGGPLGTDTQYF.

The CDR3 sequence is CASSDREDPNEQFF. The DNA for the CDR3 is TGTGCCAGCAGCGACCGAGAGGATCCGAATGAGCAGTTCTTC. V gene TRBV11-3 combines with J gene TRBJ2-1; no definite D call. The germline V gene encodes CDR1 SGHNT and CDR2 YENEEA. Trimming removed 5 bases from V and 7 bases from J, with 15 bases in between. The CDR3 consists of 14 residues. Using reference TRBV11-3 and TRBJ2-1 for the parts outside the CDR3, the full variable domain is EAGVVQSPRYKIIEKKQPVAFWCNPISGHNTLYWYLQNLGQGPELLIRYENEEAVDDSQLPKDRFSAERLKGVDSTLKIQPAELGDSAVYLCASSDREDPNEQFFGPGTRLTVL.